This TCR beta chain is from a study of T-cell reconstitution after alpha-beta-depleted transplantation in children. The TCRbeta library incorporated unique molecular identifiers. TCRdb used MiXCR to reprocess the PCR reads, holding one entry per CDR3 protein. The repertoire has about 500,000 distinct CDR3 sequences, about 30% of them found once; the top ten carry 2% to 2.5%. The table lists this clonotype with a few counts. Per the germline V gene, CDR1 is MDHEN and CDR2 is SYDVKM. With 3 bases removed from V and 6 bases from J, the gap between germline ends came to 3 bases. The CDR3 extends over 11 amino acids.

The receptor's source is a human donor who donated a stem cell graft to a child with aplastic anemia. The rearrangement uses TRBV28 and TRBJ1-5; no reliable D call. The specimen was PBMCs from the stem cell graft donor, collected from the stem cell graft. This CDR3 is CASSFRQPQHF. The CDR3 nucleotides are TGTGCCAGCAGTTTTCGTCAGCCCCAGCATTTT.